This TCR beta chain was recovered during a study of blood T cell repertoires in COVID-19. Unmatched junction bases numbered 8, after V lost 1 base and J lost 2 bases. CDR1 is SGHVS, CDR2 FQNEAQ, per germline. CDR3 size: 18 residues. The data were produced by immunoSEQ multiplex PCR, yet TCRdb's version contains in-frame clones alone and is incomplete. The data contain 350,000 to 400,000 clones, roughly 90% of them singletons. The chain employs TRBV7-8 and TRBJ2-7; TRBD2 aligns across 13 bases. Sequenced: peripheral blood. The TCR originated in a woman in her 30s with COVID-19, enrolled during active disease. The DNA for the CDR3 is TGTGCCAGCAGCTTAGGACTAGCGGGGGGCGCGGCAACCTACGAGCAGTACTTC. The encoded protein is CASSLGLAGGAATYEQYF.